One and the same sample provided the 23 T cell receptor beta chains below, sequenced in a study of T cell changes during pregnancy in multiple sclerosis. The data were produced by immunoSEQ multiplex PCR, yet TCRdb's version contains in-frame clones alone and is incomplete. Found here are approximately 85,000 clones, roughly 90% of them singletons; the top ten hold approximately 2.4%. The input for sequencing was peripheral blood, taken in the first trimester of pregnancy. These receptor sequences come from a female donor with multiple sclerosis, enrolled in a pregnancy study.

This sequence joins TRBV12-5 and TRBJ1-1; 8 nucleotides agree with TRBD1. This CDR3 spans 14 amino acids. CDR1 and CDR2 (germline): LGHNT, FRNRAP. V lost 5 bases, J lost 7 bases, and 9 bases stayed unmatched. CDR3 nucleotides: TGTGCTAGTGGTCCGGGGACAGGCAGTATTGAAGCTTTCTTT. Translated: CASGPGTGSIEAFF.

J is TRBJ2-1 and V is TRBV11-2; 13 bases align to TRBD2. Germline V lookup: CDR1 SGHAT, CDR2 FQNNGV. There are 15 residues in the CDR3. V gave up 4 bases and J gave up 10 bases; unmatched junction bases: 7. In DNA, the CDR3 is TGTGCCAGCAGCTCCCGGACTAGCGGGGGAGGGGAGCAGTTCTTC. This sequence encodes CASSSRTSGGGEQFF.

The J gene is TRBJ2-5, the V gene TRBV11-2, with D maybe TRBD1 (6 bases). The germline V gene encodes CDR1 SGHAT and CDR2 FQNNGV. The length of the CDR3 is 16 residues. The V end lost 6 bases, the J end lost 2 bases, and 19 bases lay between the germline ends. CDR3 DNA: TGTGCCAGCAGTCAACTTCGGGGACAAGTACAAGAGACCCAGTACTTC. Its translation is CASSQLRGQVQETQYF.

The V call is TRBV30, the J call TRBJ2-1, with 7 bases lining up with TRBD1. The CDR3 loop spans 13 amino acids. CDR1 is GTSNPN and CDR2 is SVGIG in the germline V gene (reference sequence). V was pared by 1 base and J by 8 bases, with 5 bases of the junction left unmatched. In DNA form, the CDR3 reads TGTGCCTGGAGTGCAATACAGGGGTATGAGCAGTTCTTC. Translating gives CAWSAIQGYEQFF. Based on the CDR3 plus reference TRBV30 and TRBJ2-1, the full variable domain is SQTIHQWPATLVQPVGSPLSLECTVEGTSNPNLYWYRQAAGRGLQLLFYSVGIGQISSEVPQNLSASRPQDRQFILSSKKLLLSDSGFYLCAWSAIQGYEQFFGPGTRLTVL.

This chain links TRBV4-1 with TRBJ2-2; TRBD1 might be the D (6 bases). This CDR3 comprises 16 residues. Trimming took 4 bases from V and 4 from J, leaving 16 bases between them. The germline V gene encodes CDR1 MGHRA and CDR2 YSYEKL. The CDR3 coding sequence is TGCGCCAGCAGCCCTAGGACAGCCTCTACCACCGGGGAGCTGTTTTTT. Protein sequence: CASSPRTASTTGELFF.

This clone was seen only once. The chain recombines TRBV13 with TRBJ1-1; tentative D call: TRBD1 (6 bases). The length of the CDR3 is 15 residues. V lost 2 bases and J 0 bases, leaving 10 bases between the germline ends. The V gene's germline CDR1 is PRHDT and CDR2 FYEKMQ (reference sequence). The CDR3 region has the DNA TGTGCCAGCAGCTTACAGGGGCGGGTGAACACTGAAGCTTTCTTT. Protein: CASSLQGRVNTEAFF.

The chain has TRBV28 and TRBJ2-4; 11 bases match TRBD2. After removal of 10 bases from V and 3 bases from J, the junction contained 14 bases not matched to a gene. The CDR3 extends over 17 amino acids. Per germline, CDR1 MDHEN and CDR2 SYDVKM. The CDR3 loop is CATRDIAGGRGKNIQYF. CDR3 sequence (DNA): TGTGCCACAAGGGACATAGCGGGAGGGCGAGGCAAAAACATTCAGTACTTC.

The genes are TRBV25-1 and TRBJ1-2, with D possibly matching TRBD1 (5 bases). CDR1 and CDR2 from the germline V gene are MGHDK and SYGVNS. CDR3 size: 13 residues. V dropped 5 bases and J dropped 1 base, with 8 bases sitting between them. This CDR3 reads CASSFDSNYGYTF. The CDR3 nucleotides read TGTGCCAGCAGTTTCGACAGTAACTATGGCTACACCTTC.

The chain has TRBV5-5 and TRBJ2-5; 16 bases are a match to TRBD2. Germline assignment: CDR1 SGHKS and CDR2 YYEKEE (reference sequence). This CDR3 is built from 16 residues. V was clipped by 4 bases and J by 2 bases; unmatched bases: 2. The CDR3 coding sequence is TGTGCCAGCAGCCGGGGACTAGCGGGGGGGCAAGAGACCCAGTACTTC. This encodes CASSRGLAGGQETQYF.

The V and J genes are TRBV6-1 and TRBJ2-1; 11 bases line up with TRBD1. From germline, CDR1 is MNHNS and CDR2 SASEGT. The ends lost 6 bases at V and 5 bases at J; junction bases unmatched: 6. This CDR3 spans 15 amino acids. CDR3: CASSRTGGADNEQFF. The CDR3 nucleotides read TGTGCCAGCAGCCGGACAGGGGGCGCTGACAATGAGCAGTTCTTC.

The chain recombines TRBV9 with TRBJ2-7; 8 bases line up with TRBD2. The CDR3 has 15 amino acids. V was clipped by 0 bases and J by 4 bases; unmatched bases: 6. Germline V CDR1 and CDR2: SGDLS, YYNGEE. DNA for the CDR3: TGTGCCAGCAGCGTAGAGGCGGGGGGAGAATACGAGCAGTACTTC. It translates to CASSVEAGGEYEQYF.

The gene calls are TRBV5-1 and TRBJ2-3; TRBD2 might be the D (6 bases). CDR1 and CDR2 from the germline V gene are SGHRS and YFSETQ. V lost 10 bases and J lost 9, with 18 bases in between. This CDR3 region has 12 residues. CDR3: CASREASGTQYF. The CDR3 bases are TGCGCCTCGAGGGAGGCCAGCGGGACGCAGTATTTT.

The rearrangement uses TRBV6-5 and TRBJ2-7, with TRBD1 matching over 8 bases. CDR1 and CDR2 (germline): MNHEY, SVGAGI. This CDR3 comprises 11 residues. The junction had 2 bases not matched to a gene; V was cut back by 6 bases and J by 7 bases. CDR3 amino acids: CASRDRVEQYF. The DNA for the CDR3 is TGTGCCAGCAGGGACAGGGTAGAGCAGTACTTC.

The CDR3 sequence is CASSVGGTGKSSKLFF. CDR3 nucleotides: TGTGCCAGCAGCGTGGGGGGGACAGGGAAGTCGTCAAAACTGTTTTTT. V is TRBV5-6 and J is TRBJ1-4; 9 bases fit TRBD1. The CDR3 sequence is 16 residues long. Germline-derived CDR1 and CDR2 are SGHDT and YYEEEE. Trimming cost V 4 bases and J 10 bases; bases outside gene matches: 14.

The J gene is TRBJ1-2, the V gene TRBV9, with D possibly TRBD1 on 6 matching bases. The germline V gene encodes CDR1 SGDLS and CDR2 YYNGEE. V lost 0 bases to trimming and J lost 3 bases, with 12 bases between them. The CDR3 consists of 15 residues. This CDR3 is CASSVAGVGDYGYTF. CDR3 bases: TGTGCCAGCAGCGTAGCAGGGGTTGGGGACTATGGCTACACCTTC.

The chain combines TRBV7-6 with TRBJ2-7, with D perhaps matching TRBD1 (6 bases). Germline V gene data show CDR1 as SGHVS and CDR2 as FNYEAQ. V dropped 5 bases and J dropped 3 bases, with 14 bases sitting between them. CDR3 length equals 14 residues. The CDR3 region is CASSPQSRGYEQYF. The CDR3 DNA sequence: TGTGCCAGCAGCCCACAATCCAGGGGCTACGAGCAGTACTTC.

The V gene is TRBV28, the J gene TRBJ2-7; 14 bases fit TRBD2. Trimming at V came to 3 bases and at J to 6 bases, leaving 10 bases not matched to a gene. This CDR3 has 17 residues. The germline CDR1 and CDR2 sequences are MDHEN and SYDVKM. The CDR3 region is CASSLPGLAGALVEQYF. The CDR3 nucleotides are TGTGCCAGCAGTTTGCCGGGACTAGCGGGAGCCCTAGTCGAGCAGTACTTC.

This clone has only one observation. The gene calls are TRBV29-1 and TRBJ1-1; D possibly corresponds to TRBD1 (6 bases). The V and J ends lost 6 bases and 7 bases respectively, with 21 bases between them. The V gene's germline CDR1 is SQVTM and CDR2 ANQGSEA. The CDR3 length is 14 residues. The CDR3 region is CSVVPGQPLHEAFF. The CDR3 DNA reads TGCAGCGTCGTTCCCGGACAGCCCCTCCATGAAGCTTTCTTT.

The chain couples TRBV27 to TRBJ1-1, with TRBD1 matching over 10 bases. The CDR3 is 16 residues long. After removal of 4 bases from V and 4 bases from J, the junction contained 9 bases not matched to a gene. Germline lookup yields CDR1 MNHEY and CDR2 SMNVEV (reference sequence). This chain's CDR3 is CASSSLDRGFATEAFF. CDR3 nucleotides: TGTGCCAGCAGTTCCCTGGACAGGGGGTTCGCCACTGAAGCTTTCTTT.

DNA for the CDR3: TGTGCCTGGAGTGACGAGGGACAGGGTAATGGCTACACCTTC. Its translation: CAWSDEGQGNGYTF. The chain joins TRBV30 to TRBJ1-2; TRBD1 matches 9 bases. After removal of 1 base from V and 6 bases from J, the junction contained 6 bases not matched to a gene. The CDR3 extends over 14 amino acids. CDR1 GTSNPN and CDR2 SVGIG come from the germline V gene (reference sequence). Together with reference TRBV30 and TRBJ1-2, the CDR3 gives the full variable domain: SQTIHQWPATLVQPVGSPLSLECTVEGTSNPNLYWYRQAAGRGLQLLFYSVGIGQISSEVPQNLSASRPQDRQFILSSKKLLLSDSGFYLCAWSDEGQGNGYTFGSGTRLTVV.

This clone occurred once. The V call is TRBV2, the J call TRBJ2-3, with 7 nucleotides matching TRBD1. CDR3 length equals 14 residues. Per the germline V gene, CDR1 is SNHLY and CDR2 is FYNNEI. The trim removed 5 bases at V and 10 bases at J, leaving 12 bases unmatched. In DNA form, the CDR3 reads TGTGCCAGCAGTCTTCCGGGACAGAGCCTTCCGCAGTATTTT. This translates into CASSLPGQSLPQYF.

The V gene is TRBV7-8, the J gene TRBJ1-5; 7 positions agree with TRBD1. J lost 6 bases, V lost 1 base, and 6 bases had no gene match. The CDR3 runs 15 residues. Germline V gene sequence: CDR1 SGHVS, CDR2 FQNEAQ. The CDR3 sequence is CASSLGGTESQPQHF. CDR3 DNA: TGTGCCAGCAGCTTAGGGGGGACAGAGAGTCAGCCCCAGCATTTT.

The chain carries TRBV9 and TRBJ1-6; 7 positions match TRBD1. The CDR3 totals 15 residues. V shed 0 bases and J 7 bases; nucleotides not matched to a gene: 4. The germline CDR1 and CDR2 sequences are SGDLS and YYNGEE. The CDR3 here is CASSVAWTGNSPLHF. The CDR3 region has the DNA TGTGCCAGCAGCGTAGCCTGGACAGGAAATTCACCCCTCCACTTT.